This T cell receptor beta chain emerged from a study of cytomegalovirus exposure and HLA in healthy donors. Per the germline V gene, CDR1 is SGDLS and CDR2 is YYNGEE. CDR3 length equals 15 residues. The germline V and J ends were trimmed by 0 bases and 2 bases, with 10 bases remaining between them. Vbeta (60) and Jbeta (13) primers were used in the PCR. Using immunoSEQ multiplex PCR, the repertoire was profiled, and TCRdb retains in-frame clones only, with some absent. This table has approximately 200,000 clones, roughly four fifths appearing once. This clone was seen just once. The rearrangement joins TRBV9 to TRBJ2-3; tentatively, D is TRBD2 (5 bases). Input material: PBMCs. The clonotype comes from a woman younger than 45 in good health and CMV-seropositive. CDR3 sequence: CASSVGPDSTDTQYF. CDR3 DNA: TGTGCCAGCAGCGTAGGCCCGGACTCCACAGATACGCAGTATTTT.